The following is a T cell receptor (beta chain) sequence with its context. The sample comes from a study of PD-L1 blockade in urothelial cancer. Study-wide background: Every 3 weeks, patients received intravenous atezolizumab 1,200 mg, beginning 2014. Patients had undergone 0 to 3 prior chemotherapy regimens. Blood was tested 3 weeks (second dose) and 6 weeks into treatment.

TCRdb's table, derived via immunoSEQ multiplex PCR, lists solely in-frame clones and lacks some. The sample holds fewer than 30,000 clones, around 84% seen once. With V trimmed by 5 bases and J by 6 bases, 5 bases remained unmatched. The CDR3 is 13 amino acids. Per the germline V gene, CDR1 is MNHNS and CDR2 is SASEGT. Specified time point: peripheral blood 6 weeks after treatment start. The clonotype originates from a man between 65 and 85 years old with urothelial cancer. Sequencing used PBMCs, obtained around atezolizumab (anti-PD-L1) treatment. The rearrangement links TRBV6-1 to TRBJ1-1; 8 nucleotides line up with TRBD1. In nucleotides, the CDR3 is TGTGCCAGCAGTCTAGACAGGGGCGCTGAAGCTTTCTTT. This translates into CASSLDRGAEAFF.